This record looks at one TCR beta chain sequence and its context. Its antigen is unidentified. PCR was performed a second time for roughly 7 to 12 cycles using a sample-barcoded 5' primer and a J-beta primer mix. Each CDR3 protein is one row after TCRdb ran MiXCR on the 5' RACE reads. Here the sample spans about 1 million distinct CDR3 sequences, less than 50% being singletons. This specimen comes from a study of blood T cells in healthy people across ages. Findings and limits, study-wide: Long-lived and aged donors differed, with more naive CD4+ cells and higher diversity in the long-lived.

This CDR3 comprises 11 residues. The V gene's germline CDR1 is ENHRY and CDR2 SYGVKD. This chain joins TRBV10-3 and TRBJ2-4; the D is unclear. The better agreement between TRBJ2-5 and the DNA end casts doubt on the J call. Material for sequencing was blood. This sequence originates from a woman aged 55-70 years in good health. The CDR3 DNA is TGTGCCATCAGTGAGTTTGAGACCCAGTACTTC. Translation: CAISEFETQYF.